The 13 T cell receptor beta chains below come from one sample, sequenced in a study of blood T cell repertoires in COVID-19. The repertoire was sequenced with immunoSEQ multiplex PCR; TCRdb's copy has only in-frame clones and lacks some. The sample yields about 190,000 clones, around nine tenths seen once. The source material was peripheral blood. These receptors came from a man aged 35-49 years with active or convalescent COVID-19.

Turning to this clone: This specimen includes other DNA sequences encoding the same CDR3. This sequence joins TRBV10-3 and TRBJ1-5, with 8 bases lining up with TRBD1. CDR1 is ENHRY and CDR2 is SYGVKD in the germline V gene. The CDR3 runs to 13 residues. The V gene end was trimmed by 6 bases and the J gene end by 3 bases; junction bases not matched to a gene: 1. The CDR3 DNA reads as TGTGCCATCAGGGGACAGGTCAATCAGCCCCAGCATTTT. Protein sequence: CAIRGQVNQPQHF.

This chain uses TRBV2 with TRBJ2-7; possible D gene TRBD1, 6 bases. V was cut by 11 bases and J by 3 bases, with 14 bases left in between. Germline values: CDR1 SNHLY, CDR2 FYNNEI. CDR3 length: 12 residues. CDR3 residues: CAGNRDNYEQYF. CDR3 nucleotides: TGTGCCGGCAACCGGGACAACTACGAGCAGTACTTC.

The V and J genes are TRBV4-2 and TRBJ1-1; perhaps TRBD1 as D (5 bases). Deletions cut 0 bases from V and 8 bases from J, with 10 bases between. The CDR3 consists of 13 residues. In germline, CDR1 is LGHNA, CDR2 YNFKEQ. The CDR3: CASSQEGAREAFF. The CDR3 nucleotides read TGTGCCAGCAGCCAAGAAGGGGCCAGGGAAGCTTTCTTT.

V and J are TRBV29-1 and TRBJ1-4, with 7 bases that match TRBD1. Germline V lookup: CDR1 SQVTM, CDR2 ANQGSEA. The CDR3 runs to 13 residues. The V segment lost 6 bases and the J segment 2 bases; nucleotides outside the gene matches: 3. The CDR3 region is CSVSTGTNEKLFF. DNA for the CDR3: TGCAGCGTCTCGACAGGGACTAATGAAAAACTGTTTTTT.

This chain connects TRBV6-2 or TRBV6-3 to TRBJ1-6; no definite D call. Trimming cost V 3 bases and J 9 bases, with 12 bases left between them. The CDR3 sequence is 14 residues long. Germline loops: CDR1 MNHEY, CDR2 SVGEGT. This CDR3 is CASSYLGVSSPLHF. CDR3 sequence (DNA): TGTGCCAGCAGTTATTTGGGAGTGAGTTCACCCCTCCACTTT.

DNA for the CDR3: TGCGCCAGCAGCCAAGGTATGGGGGCAGAAAATTCACCCCTCCACTTT. Protein product: CASSQGMGAENSPLHF. The chain is built from TRBV4-3 and TRBJ1-6, with D perhaps TRBD1 (6 bases). V shed 1 base and J shed 7 bases, with 14 bases lying between them. This CDR3 has 16 amino acids. Looked up from germline, CDR1 is LGHNA and CDR2 is YSLEER.

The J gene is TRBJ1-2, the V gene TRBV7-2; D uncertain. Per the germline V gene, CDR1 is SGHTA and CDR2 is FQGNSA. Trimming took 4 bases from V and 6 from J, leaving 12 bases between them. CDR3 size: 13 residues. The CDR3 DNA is TGTGCCAGCAGCTATCCGGGAATTCATGGCTACACCTTC. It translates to CASSYPGIHGYTF.

The CDR3 loop is CASRQGKVVGNTIYF. CDR3 DNA sequence: TGTGCCAGTCGACAGGGGAAGGTGGTTGGAAACACCATATATTTT. V is TRBV19 and J is TRBJ1-3, with 8 bases that match TRBD1. Germline V gene data show CDR1 as LNHDA and CDR2 as SQIVND (reference sequence). The J segment lost 3 bases and the V segment lost 8 bases, leaving 9 bases of the junction unmatched. This CDR3 region has 15 residues.

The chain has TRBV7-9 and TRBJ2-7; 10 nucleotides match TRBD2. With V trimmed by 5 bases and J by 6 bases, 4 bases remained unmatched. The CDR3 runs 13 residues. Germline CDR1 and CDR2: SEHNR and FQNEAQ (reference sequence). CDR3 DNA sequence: TGTGCCAGCAGCCCCGGGACTAGCGTCGAGCAGTACTTC. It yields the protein CASSPGTSVEQYF.

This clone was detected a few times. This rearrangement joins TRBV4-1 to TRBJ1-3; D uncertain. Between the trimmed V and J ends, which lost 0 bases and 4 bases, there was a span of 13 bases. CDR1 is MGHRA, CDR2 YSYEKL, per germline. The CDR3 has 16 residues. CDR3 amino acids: CASSQDFGGQGNTIYF. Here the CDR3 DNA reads TGCGCCAGCAGCCAAGATTTTGGTGGTCAGGGAAACACCATATATTTT.

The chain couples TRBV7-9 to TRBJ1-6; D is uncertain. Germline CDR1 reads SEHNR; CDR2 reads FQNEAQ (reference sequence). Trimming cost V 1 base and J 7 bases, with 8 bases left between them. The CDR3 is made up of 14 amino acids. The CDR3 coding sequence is TGTGCCAGCAGCTTAGTCGGCGGGAATTCACCCCTCCACTTT. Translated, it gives CASSLVGGNSPLHF.

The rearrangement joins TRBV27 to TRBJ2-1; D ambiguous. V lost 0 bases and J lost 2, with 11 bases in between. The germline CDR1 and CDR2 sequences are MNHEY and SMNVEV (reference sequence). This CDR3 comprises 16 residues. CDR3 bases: TGTGCCAGCAGTTTATCCCCAGCTGGAGCCTACAATGAGCAGTTCTTC. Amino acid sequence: CASSLSPAGAYNEQFF.

CDR3 region: CASSQRGYEQYF. CDR3 nucleotide sequence: TGTGCCAGCAGCCAAAGGGGTTACGAGCAGTACTTC. This chain connects TRBV7-9 to TRBJ2-7; D might be TRBD1 (5 bases). Trimming left V 5 bases short and J 4 bases short, with 9 bases between. Germline CDR1 SEHNR, CDR2 FQNEAQ (reference sequence). The CDR3 is made up of 12 amino acids.